This passage covers 7 T cell receptor beta chains from one sample sequenced in a study of early T cells in non-severe SARS-CoV-2 infection. TCRdb analysed the 5' RACE reads with MiXCR anew, one entry per CDR3 protein. The sample gives about 64,000 distinct CDR3 sequences, roughly 18% of which show up once; under 9% is in the top ten. The input for sequencing was whole blood, taken at baseline. All receptors derive from an adult who was a healthcare worker with PCR-confirmed SARS-CoV-2 infection or an uninfected control (not recorded which).

This clonotype was counted between two and nine times. The genes are TRBV5-6 and TRBJ1-2; D not resolved. Germline CDR1 and CDR2: SGHDT and YYEEEE. V was trimmed by 4 bases and J by 6 bases, leaving 16 bases between them. The CDR3 consists of 14 residues. CDR3 bases: TGTGCCAGCAGCCGAGACGCGCAAGTAGATGGCTACACCTTC. Residues: CASSRDAQVDGYTF.

This sequence joins TRBV3-1 and TRBJ2-7; D possibly matches TRBD1 or TRBD2 (5 bases each). From germline, CDR1 is LGHDT and CDR2 YNNKEL (reference sequence). The CDR3 runs to 13 residues. Trimming left V 1 base short and J 3 bases short, with 7 bases between. The CDR3 spells CASSQGGIYEQYF. CDR3 nucleotide sequence: TGTGCCAGCAGCCAAGGGGGGATCTACGAGCAGTACTTC.

The chain is built from TRBV19 and TRBJ1-5; maybe TRBD1 (5 bases). Germline CDR1 LNHDA, CDR2 SQIVND (reference sequence). The CDR3 has 15 residues. V gave up 5 bases and J gave up 5 bases, with 16 bases separating them. The chain's CDR3 is CASSRTRDWHQPQHF. As DNA, the CDR3 is TGTGCCAGTAGTCGTACCAGGGATTGGCATCAGCCCCAGCATTTT. Filled out from reference TRBV19 and TRBJ1-5, the complete variable domain reads DGGITQSPKYLFRKEGQNVTLSCEQNLNHDAMYWYRQDPGQGLRLIYYSQIVNDFQKGDIAEGYSVSREKKESFPLTVTSAQKNPTAFYLCASSRTRDWHQPQHFGDGTRLSIL.

The V and J genes are TRBV27 and TRBJ1-6; D possibly corresponds to TRBD1 (5 bases). V was trimmed by 6 bases and J by 0 bases, leaving 9 bases between them. This CDR3 comprises 15 residues. Germline V gives CDR1 MNHEY, CDR2 SMNVEV (reference sequence). The CDR3 DNA follows: TGTGCCAGCAGAAGACAGAGCTCCTATAATTCACCCCTCCACTTT. Translation gives CASRRQSSYNSPLHF.

At least ten counts were recorded for this clonotype. The V gene is TRBV7-9, the J gene TRBJ1-1; D is unresolved. Per the germline V gene, CDR1 is SEHNR and CDR2 is FQNEAQ (reference sequence). V lost 2 bases to trimming and J lost 5 bases, with 6 bases between them. The CDR3 covers 12 residues. CDR3 protein: CASSLRGTEAFF. The DNA of the CDR3 is TGTGCCAGCAGCTTAAGAGGTACTGAAGCTTTCTTT.

The rearrangement uses TRBV5-4 and TRBJ2-2; D gene ambiguous. The CDR3 totals 15 residues. The V gene lost 0 bases and the J gene lost 4 bases, with 10 bases spanning the gap. CDR1 SGHNT and CDR2 YYREEE come from the germline V gene (reference sequence). The CDR3 here is CASSLGMGTTGELFF. The CDR3 nucleotides read TGTGCCAGCAGCTTGGGGATGGGAACCACCGGGGAGCTGTTTTTT. The entire variable domain, with the rest obtained from reference TRBV5-4 and TRBJ2-2, is as follows: ETGVTQSPTHLIKTRGQQVTLRCSSQSGHNTVSWYQQALGQGPQFIFQYYREEENGRGNFPPRFSGLQFPNYSSELNVNALELDDSALYLCASSLGMGTTGELFFGEGSRLTVL.

This clonotype has just a few counts. This chain joins TRBV7-2 and TRBJ2-3; a possible D gene is TRBD2 (6 bases). The germline gives CDR1 SGHTA, CDR2 FQGNSA. V was trimmed by 2 bases and J by 2 bases, leaving 11 bases between them. The CDR3 extends over 15 amino acids. The CDR3 here is CASSLFRGDTDTQYF. The CDR3 nucleotides read TGTGCCAGCAGCTTATTCCGCGGGGACACAGATACGCAGTATTTT.